Below, 13 T cell receptor beta chains from the same sample are listed, as sequenced in a study of T cell responses to AZD1222 COVID-19 vaccine. Measured with immunoSEQ multiplex PCR; TCRdb has only the in-frame clones, and not every one. This sample yields 150,000 or so clones, of which about 93% are seen a single time; 4% to 6% belongs to the top ten. The sequencing here drew on peripheral blood, taken on day 0 of AZD1222 vaccination. The receptors come from an adult in good health.

This clone was recorded a few times. CDR3 region: CASHDLQGDHEQYF. DNA for the CDR3: TGTGCCAGCCACGACCTACAAGGGGACCACGAGCAGTACTTC. J is TRBJ2-7 and V is TRBV7-8; D is possibly TRBD1 or TRBD2 (5 bases each). Between the trimmed V and J ends, which lost 8 bases and 5 bases, there was a span of 19 bases. The CDR3 length is 14 residues. Looked up from germline, CDR1 is SGHVS and CDR2 is FQNEAQ.

The chain is built from TRBV11-2 and TRBJ1-1; maybe TRBD1 (5 bases). CDR3 length equals 16 residues. The V gene lost 1 base and the J gene lost 1 base, with 13 bases spanning the gap. CDR1 and CDR2 (germline): SGHAT, FQNNGV. In DNA, the CDR3 is TGTGCCAGCAGCTTAGGTCGGGCAGGGTCGAACACTGAAGCTTTCTTT. Protein: CASSLGRAGSNTEAFF.

This chain joins TRBV18 and TRBJ1-4, with 7 bases aligning to TRBD1. There are 15 residues in the CDR3. The J segment lost 1 base and the V segment lost 4 bases, leaving 3 bases of the junction unmatched. From germline, CDR1 is KGHSH and CDR2 LQKENI. CDR3 nucleotides: TGTGCCAGCTCACGACAGGGTGTAACTAATGAAAAACTGTTTTTT. Protein product: CASSRQGVTNEKLFF.

The rearrangement uses TRBV29-1 and TRBJ1-3; D unresolved. Trimming removed 4 bases from V and 2 bases from J, with 9 bases in between. The CDR3 length is 13 residues. The V gene's germline CDR1 is SQVTM and CDR2 ANQGSEA. The DNA of the CDR3 is TGCAGCGTTGCCCCCGGAACTGGAAACACCATATATTTT. Translated, it gives CSVAPGTGNTIYF. Complete variable domain (other parts from reference TRBV29-1 and TRBJ1-3): SAVISQKPSRDICQRGTSLTIQCQVDSQVTMMFWYRQQPGQSLTLIATANQGSEATYESGFVIDKFPISRPNLTFSTLTVSNMSPEDSSIYLCSVAPGTGNTIYFGEGSWLTVV.

V and J are TRBV21-1 and TRBJ2-7. TRBV21-1 is flagged as a pseudogene. CDR3 size: 15 residues. CDR3 bases: TGTGCCAGCAGCAAAGAGACCGGGCTCATACGTGGGCAGTACTTC. Translation gives CASSKETGLIRGQYF.

The chain recombines TRBV5-5 with TRBJ1-1; perhaps TRBD1 as D (5 bases). Trimming stripped 10 bases from V and 0 bases from J, with 16 bases between. This CDR3 spans 14 amino acids. Per germline, CDR1 SGHKS and CDR2 YYEKEE (reference sequence). CDR3 nucleotides: TGTGCCTCCCAGGGTTATGGGCTGAACACTGAAGCTTTCTTT. This sequence encodes CASQGYGLNTEAFF.

V is TRBV5-1 and J is TRBJ2-5; a weak D match, TRBD2 (5 bases). Per germline, CDR1 SGHRS and CDR2 YFSETQ. V gave up 3 bases and J gave up 5 bases, with 14 bases separating them. The CDR3 loop spans 14 amino acids. The CDR3 coding sequence is TGCGCCAGCAGCTATTTGGAGGCTCGGGAGACCCAGTACTTC. This sequence encodes CASSYLEARETQYF.

Note on this clone: An end of the junction differs from the germline gene, which may be a read error. The chain links TRBV15 to TRBJ2-7; D uncertain. The CDR3 has 14 residues. Germline CDR1 is LNHNV and CDR2 is YYDKDF (reference sequence). CDR3 amino acids: CAASREWMSYEQYF. For the CDR3, the DNA is TGTGCCGCCAGCAGAGAATGGATGAGCTACGAGCAGTACTTC.

The chain has TRBV3-1 (or the pseudogene TRBV3-2) and TRBJ2-1; D is unclear. This CDR3 has 12 amino acids. Trimming took off 5 bases at V and 4 bases at J, with 6 bases between the two ends. CDR1 is LGHDT, CDR2 YNNKEL, per germline (reference sequence). The CDR3 DNA follows: TGTGCCAGCAGCTGGCGGTACAATGAGCAGTTCTTC. Protein sequence: CASSWRYNEQFF.

The CDR3 DNA reads as TGTGCCAGCAGCTTAGAGGACTGGCAAGAGACCCAGTACTTC. This gives the protein CASSLEDWQETQYF. The chain combines TRBV7-9 with TRBJ2-5; D is possibly TRBD2 (5 bases). Germline CDR1 and CDR2: SEHNR and FQNEAQ (reference sequence). This CDR3 has 14 residues. V lost 1 base to trimming and J lost 2 bases, with 8 bases between them.

Here the CDR3 DNA reads TGTGCCATCACGGACAGCACAGATACGCAGTATTTT. This codes for CAITDSTDTQYF. The chain employs TRBV10-3 and TRBJ2-3, with D hard to call. The CDR3 runs to 12 residues. CDR1 ENHRY and CDR2 SYGVKD come from the germline V gene. Trimming stripped 7 bases from V and 0 bases from J, with 5 bases between.

This clone came up once. This rearrangement joins TRBV14 to TRBJ2-3; tentatively, D is TRBD1 or TRBD2 (5 bases each). Germline CDR1 reads SGHDN; CDR2 reads FVKESK. The CDR3 has 18 amino acids. Trimming removed 0 bases from V and 4 bases from J, with 20 bases in between. CDR3 loop: CASSQERWGRGRADTQYF. The CDR3 DNA sequence: TGTGCCAGCAGCCAAGAAAGATGGGGCCGTGGGAGAGCAGATACGCAGTATTTT. Filled out from reference TRBV14 and TRBJ2-3, the complete variable domain reads EAGVTQFPSHSVIEKGQTVTLRCDPISGHDNLYWYRRVMGKEIKFLLHFVKESKQDESGMPNNRFLAERTGGTYSTLKVQPAELEDSGVYFCASSQERWGRGRADTQYFGPGTRLTVL.

The J gene is TRBJ1-2, the V gene TRBV28; perhaps TRBD1 as D (6 bases). Germline loops: CDR1 MDHEN, CDR2 SYDVKM. The CDR3 runs to 15 residues. The V and J ends lost 8 bases and 7 bases respectively, with 23 bases between them. The DNA for the CDR3 is TGTGCCAGCGTTCTAAGGGCAGGGGCGATGGTTGGCTACACCTTC. Protein: CASVLRAGAMVGYTF.